The 5 T cell receptor beta chains reported below all come from one sample, sequenced in a study of T cells in women clearing cervical HPV infection. Assay used: immunoSEQ multiplex PCR; TCRdb lists only in-frame clones, some missing. The sample's table shows approximately 41,000 clones. Sequencing input: blood buffy coat. The receptor set was obtained from a woman aged 18 to 75 with a cervical HPV16 infection that either progressed to CIN3+ or cleared (not recorded which).

Remarks on this clone: The sequenced fragment ends 3 residues before the CDR3 boundary, so the rest is inferred from the germline J gene. The chain joins TRBV2 to TRBJ2-1, with D perhaps matching TRBD1 (6 bases). This CDR3 is 14 amino acids long. Deletions cut 4 bases from V and 6 bases from J, with 13 bases between. Per germline, CDR1 SNHLY and CDR2 FYNNEI. The part of the CDR3 DNA that was read is TGTGCCAGCAGTGGGGCAGGGGTTGGCAATGAG. It specifies CASSGAGVGNE. The full CDR3 reads CASSGAGVGNEQFF.

Remarks on this clone: The read stops 3 residues short of the end of the CDR3; the missing end is completed from the germline J gene. The gene calls are TRBV29-1 and TRBJ1-5; no clear D gene. CDR1 SQVTM and CDR2 ANQGSEA come from the germline V gene. The CDR3 totals 14 residues. The germline V and J ends were trimmed by 4 bases and 4 bases, with 14 bases remaining between them. CDR3 DNA (partial): TGCAGCGTTGGCCTCGGGGAAACAAATCAGCCC. Its translation: CSVGLGETNQP. The full CDR3 reads CSVGLGETNQPQHF.

Notes on this clone: The CDR3 end lies 3 residues beyond the end of the read and is filled in from the germline J gene. This sequence joins TRBV6-1 and TRBJ2-7; TRBD1 matches 8 bases. This CDR3 contains 15 residues. The V gene end was trimmed by 4 bases and the J gene end by 4 bases; junction bases not matched to a gene: 9. Germline lookup yields CDR1 MNHNS and CDR2 SASEGT. The DNA read from the CDR3 is TGTGCCAGCAGTGGGCCGGGGACAGGAGGTTACGAG. This gives the protein CASSGPGTGGYE. In full, the CDR3 reads CASSGPGTGGYEQYF.

As regards this clone: The read ends 3 residues shy of where the CDR3 ends; the end is completed using the germline J gene. The chain combines TRBV7-3 with TRBJ2-3; TRBD2 matches 12 bases. J gave up 5 bases and V 4 bases, and 7 bases lay outside the gene matches. From germline, CDR1 is SGHTA and CDR2 FQGTGA. The CDR3 sequence is 16 residues long. The sequenced CDR3 bases are TGTGCCAGCAGCTCTTCTAGCGGGGGGGCGGTAGATACG. Protein sequence: CASSSSSGGAVDT. The entire CDR3 is CASSSSSGGAVDTQYF. Variable domain in full (rest from reference TRBV7-3 and TRBJ2-3): GAGVSQTPSNKVTEKGKYVELRCDPISGHTALYWYRQSLGQGPEFLIYFQGTGAADDSGLPNDRFFAVRPEGSVSTLKIQRTERGDSAVYLCASSSSSGGAVDTQYFGPGTRLTVL.

For this clone: The observed sequence ends 3 residues before the CDR3 terminus, with the missing tail filled in from the germline J gene. This chain connects TRBV5-4 to TRBJ2-4, with D hard to call. In germline, CDR1 is SGHNT, CDR2 YYREEE (reference sequence). Deletions cut 3 bases from V and 0 bases from J, with 13 bases between. The CDR3 totals 16 residues. The DNA read from the CDR3 is TGTGCCAGCAGCTCACCCGACCGACTAGCCAAAAACATT. Translating gives CASSSPDRLAKNI. The whole CDR3 sequence is CASSSPDRLAKNIQYF.